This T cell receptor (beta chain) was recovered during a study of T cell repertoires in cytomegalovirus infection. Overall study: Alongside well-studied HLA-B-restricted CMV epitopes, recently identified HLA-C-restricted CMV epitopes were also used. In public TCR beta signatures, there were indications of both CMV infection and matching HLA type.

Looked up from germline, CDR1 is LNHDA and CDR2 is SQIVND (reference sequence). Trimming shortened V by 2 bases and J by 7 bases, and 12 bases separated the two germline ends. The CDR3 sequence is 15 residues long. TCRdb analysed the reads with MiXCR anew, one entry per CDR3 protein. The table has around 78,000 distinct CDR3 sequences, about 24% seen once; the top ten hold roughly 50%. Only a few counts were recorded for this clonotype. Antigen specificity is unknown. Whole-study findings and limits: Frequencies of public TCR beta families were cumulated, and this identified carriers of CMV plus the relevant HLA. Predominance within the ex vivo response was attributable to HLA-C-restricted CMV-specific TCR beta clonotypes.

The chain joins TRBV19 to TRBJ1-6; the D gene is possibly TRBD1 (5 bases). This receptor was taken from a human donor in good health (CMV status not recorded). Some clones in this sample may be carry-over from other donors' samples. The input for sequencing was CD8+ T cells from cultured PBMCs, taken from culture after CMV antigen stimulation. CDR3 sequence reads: CASSIKLGGNSPLHF. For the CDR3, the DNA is TGTGCCAGTAGTATAAAGTTGGGGGGAAATTCACCCCTCCACTTT. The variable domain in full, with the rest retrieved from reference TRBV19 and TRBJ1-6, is DGGITQSPKYLFRKEGQNVTLSCEQNLNHDAMYWYRQDPGQGLRLIYYSQIVNDFQKGDIAEGYSVSREKKESFPLTVTSAQKNPTAFYLCASSIKLGGNSPLHFGNGTRLTVT.